The 27 T cell receptor beta chains in this list originate from one sample, sequenced in a study of OX40 agonist ivuxolimab in advanced cancers. Data came from immunoSEQ multiplex PCR; TCRdb stores just in-frame clones and leaves some out. Of tens of thousands of clones detected, nearly 95% appear once; the ten largest clones hold about 20%. The sequencing here drew on CD4+ or CD8+ T cells sorted from blood, taken in a trial of the OX40 agonist ivuxolimab. The receptor set was obtained from an adult with an advanced solid tumor such as melanoma, head and neck, liver or kidney cancer.

The chain employs TRBV2 and TRBJ1-5; no clear D. CDR1 is SNHLY and CDR2 is FYNNEI in the germline V gene. V dropped 2 bases and J dropped 0 bases, with 11 bases sitting between them. This CDR3 is built from 16 residues. CDR3 coding DNA: TGTGCCAGCAGTGAACTCTCCTGGGTTAGCAATCAGCCCCAGCATTTT. This gives the protein CASSELSWVSNQPQHF. Complete variable domain (other parts from reference TRBV2 and TRBJ1-5): EPEVTQTPSHQVTQMGQEVILRCVPISNHLYFYWYRQILGQKVEFLVSFYNNEISEKSEIFDDQFSVERPDGSNFTLKIRSTKLEDSAMYFCASSELSWVSNQPQHFGDGTRLSIL.

V and J are TRBV27 and TRBJ1-1, with D unresolved. Germline V gives CDR1 MNHEY, CDR2 SMNVEV (reference sequence). With 3 bases removed from V and 2 bases from J, the gap between germline ends came to 10 bases. CDR3 length equals 14 residues. In nucleotides, the CDR3 is TGTGCCAGCAGTTTCGAGTACTCCAACACTGAAGCTTTCTTT. Amino acids: CASSFEYSNTEAFF.

The J gene is TRBJ1-3, the V gene TRBV4-3; D is ambiguous. Trimming took 0 bases from V and 1 from J, leaving 10 bases between them. From germline, CDR1 is LGHNA and CDR2 YSLEER. The CDR3 has 16 residues. The CDR3 nucleotides read TGCGCCAGCAGCCAAGATTGGAGCGGGTCTGGAAACACCATATATTTT. It is translated as CASSQDWSGSGNTIYF.

The chain joins TRBV7-9 to TRBJ2-2; 9 bases line up with TRBD1. Germline V lookup: CDR1 SEHNR, CDR2 FQNEAQ (reference sequence). The CDR3 has 17 residues. J was trimmed by 4 bases and V by 6 bases; bases with no gene match: 12. CDR3 region: CASRQTPGQGITGELFF. Written as DNA, the CDR3 is TGTGCCAGCAGACAAACCCCGGGACAGGGCATCACCGGGGAGCTGTTTTTT.

V gene TRBV11-3 combines with J gene TRBJ1-1, with 7 bases fitting TRBD1. The CDR3 consists of 14 residues. V lost 3 bases to trimming and J lost 1 base; unmatched junction nucleotides: 2. Germline V gives CDR1 SGHNT, CDR2 YENEEA. CDR3 in amino acids: CASSLEGANTEAFF. The CDR3 DNA reads as TGTGCCAGCAGCTTGGAGGGGGCGAACACTGAAGCTTTCTTT.

This clone is a singleton in its sample. J is TRBJ2-5 and V is TRBV5-4; the D call may be TRBD1 or TRBD2 (5 bases each). CDR3 length: 14 amino acids. The V end lost 4 bases, the J end lost 3 bases, and 13 bases lay between the germline ends. Germline lookup yields CDR1 SGHNT and CDR2 YYREEE (reference sequence). The CDR3: CASSLLLGEETQYF. CDR3 coding DNA: TGTGCCAGCAGCCTCCTGTTGGGGGAAGAGACCCAGTACTTC.

This chain uses TRBV5-4 with TRBJ1-4, with D unresolved. Trimming stripped 2 bases from V and 3 bases from J, with 5 bases between. CDR1 SGHNT and CDR2 YYREEE come from the germline V gene (reference sequence). This CDR3 has 13 residues. The CDR3 loop reads CASSLRANEKLFF. For the CDR3, the DNA is TGTGCCAGCAGCTTACGGGCTAATGAAAAACTGTTTTTT.

V and J are TRBV4-1 and TRBJ2-7, with 10 bases identical to TRBD1. This CDR3 is 15 amino acids long. The V and J ends lost 0 bases and 3 bases, in that order; junction bases with no gene match: 2. Germline CDR1 MGHRA, CDR2 YSYEKL. CDR3 nucleotide sequence: TGCGCCAGCAGCCAAGAGGACAGGGGGTTCTACGAGCAGTACTTC. It encodes CASSQEDRGFYEQYF.

The V gene is TRBV5-6, the J gene TRBJ1-1, with D uncertain. The germline V gene has CDR1 SGHDT and CDR2 YYEEEE. The CDR3 extends over 13 amino acids. Trimming removed 3 bases at V and 6 bases at J, with 12 bases between. CDR3 region: CASSSPLDPEAFF. In DNA, the CDR3 is TGTGCCAGCAGCTCCCCGTTGGACCCTGAAGCTTTCTTT.

This chain joins TRBV2 and TRBJ1-1; maybe TRBD1 (5 bases). V lost 10 bases and J lost 5, with 17 bases in between. The V gene's germline CDR1 is SNHLY and CDR2 FYNNEI. The CDR3 length is 13 residues. CDR3 in DNA: TGTGCCACCCCCTGGGAGGGGCAAACTGAAGCTTTCTTT. It yields the protein CATPWEGQTEAFF.

The chain links TRBV27 to TRBJ1-1, with D possibly TRBD1 on 6 matching bases. Trimming cost V 2 bases and J 4 bases, with 11 bases left between them. CDR1 and CDR2 from the germline V gene are MNHEY and SMNVEV (reference sequence). CDR3 length: 14 amino acids. CDR3 sequence: CASSLSQGTTEAFF. DNA of the CDR3: TGTGCCAGCAGTTTAAGCCAGGGGACCACTGAAGCTTTCTTT.

The rearrangement uses TRBV6-5 and TRBJ2-6; D is tentatively TRBD1 or TRBD2 (6 bases each). Trimming stripped 0 bases from V and 6 bases from J, with 9 bases between. Germline CDR1 reads MNHEY; CDR2 reads SVGAGI. The length of the CDR3 is 15 residues. This chain's CDR3 is CASSYSPGAANVLTF. The DNA for the CDR3 is TGTGCCAGCAGTTACTCGCCGGGGGCGGCCAACGTCCTGACTTTC.

V is TRBV14 and J is TRBJ1-1; D is ambiguous. The CDR3 covers 16 residues. In germline, CDR1 is SGHDN, CDR2 FVKESK. V lost 1 base and J 1 base, leaving 13 bases between the germline ends. DNA of the CDR3: TGTGCCAGCAGCCAAGGGAGGTTTCCAACGAACACTGAAGCTTTCTTT. Amino acids: CASSQGRFPTNTEAFF.

The rearrangement uses TRBV18 and TRBJ2-6; tentative D call: TRBD2 (7 bases). The CDR3 loop spans 16 amino acids. Germline values: CDR1 KGHSH, CDR2 LQKENI. V was pared by 6 bases and J by 2 bases, with 14 bases between. The DNA of the CDR3 is TGTGCCAGCTCCGGACGCGGGGGCACTGGGGCCAACGTCCTGACTTTC. It yields the protein CASSGRGGTGANVLTF.

This chain joins TRBV7-2 and TRBJ2-1; D remains ambiguous. Trimming pared 5 bases from V and 5 bases from J, leaving 19 bases between. The CDR3 consists of 16 residues. Germline V gives CDR1 SGHTA, CDR2 FQGNSA. This CDR3 reads CASSPTGYPPDNEQFF. The CDR3, as DNA: TGTGCCAGCAGCCCGACGGGCTACCCGCCGGACAATGAGCAGTTCTTC.

Only one count was recorded for this clone. V is TRBV15 and J is TRBJ1-2; D is perhaps TRBD1 (5 bases). Trimming removed 5 bases from V and 4 bases from J, with 20 bases in between. The CDR3 covers 16 residues. CDR1 is LNHNV and CDR2 is YYDKDF in the germline V gene (reference sequence). CDR3 residues: CATSPRRQQGSYGYTF. CDR3 bases: TGTGCCACCAGCCCCCGCCGCCAGCAGGGAAGCTATGGCTACACCTTC.

The chain combines TRBV29-1 with TRBJ2-3, with 10 positions matching TRBD2. V lost 2 bases and J lost 6; bases outside the gene matches: 11. There are 16 residues in the CDR3. Germline V lookup: CDR1 SQVTM, CDR2 ANQGSEA. CDR3 DNA sequence: TGCAGCGTTGAATCGGCAGCGGGAGGGCCTTGGGATACGCAGTATTTT. Its protein product is CSVESAAGGPWDTQYF.

This CDR3 reads CASSPSGQLSYEQYF. CDR3 nucleotides: TGTGCCAGCAGCCCCTCGGGACAGCTAAGCTACGAGCAGTACTTC. The chain is built from TRBV14 and TRBJ2-7, with TRBD1 identical over 7 bases. CDR1 SGHDN and CDR2 FVKESK come from the germline V gene. The J segment lost 3 bases and the V segment lost 4 bases, leaving 9 bases of the junction unmatched. The CDR3 has 15 amino acids. Complete variable domain (other parts from reference TRBV14 and TRBJ2-7): EAGVTQFPSHSVIEKGQTVTLRCDPISGHDNLYWYRRVMGKEIKFLLHFVKESKQDESGMPNNRFLAERTGGTYSTLKVQPAELEDSGVYFCASSPSGQLSYEQYFGPGTRLTVT.

The rearrangement joins TRBV19 to TRBJ2-1; possibly TRBD1 for D (6 bases). V lost 4 bases, J lost 3 bases, and 7 bases lay in between. CDR3 length: 13 residues. Germline V gene lookup returns CDR1 LNHDA and CDR2 SQIVND (reference sequence). Here the CDR3 reads CASSRDNYNEQFF. The DNA for the CDR3 is TGTGCCAGTAGTAGGGACAACTACAATGAGCAGTTCTTC.

V usage is TRBV6-5 and J usage is TRBJ1-3; TRBD1 aligns across 7 bases. V dropped 9 bases and J dropped 3; count of bases not matched to a gene: 11. The germline V gene encodes CDR1 MNHEY and CDR2 SVGAGI. This CDR3 region has 15 residues. CDR3 loop: CASLQGPLGGNTIYF. The CDR3 bases are TGTGCCAGTTTACAGGGGCCGTTGGGTGGAAACACCATATATTTT.

The chain recombines TRBV5-6 with TRBJ2-2, with D maybe TRBD2 (7 bases). Germline CDR1 and CDR2: SGHDT and YYEEEE. Trimming cost V 3 bases and J 7 bases, with 16 bases left between them. CDR3 length equals 15 residues. The CDR3 loop reads CASSWGGPRDGELFF. The CDR3 DNA sequence: TGTGCCAGCAGCTGGGGGGGGCCGAGGGACGGGGAGCTGTTTTTT.

This clone was found once. This chain links TRBV15 with TRBJ2-7; 9 positions match TRBD1. The ends lost 3 bases at V and 1 base at J; junction bases unmatched: 1. Per germline, CDR1 LNHNV and CDR2 YYDKDF (reference sequence). The CDR3 sequence is 14 residues long. The CDR3 sequence is CATSRDRGSYEQYF. The DNA of the CDR3 is TGTGCCACCAGCAGGGACAGGGGATCCTACGAGCAGTACTTC.

The chain carries TRBV4-1 and TRBJ1-4, with D possibly matching TRBD1 (6 bases). Trimming took 1 base from V and 7 from J, leaving 13 bases between them. Germline-derived CDR1 and CDR2 are MGHRA and YSYEKL. This CDR3 has 15 amino acids. CDR3 nucleotides: TGCGCCAGCAGCCAAGGCGGGACAAGTACTGAAAAACTGTTTTTT. This codes for CASSQGGTSTEKLFF.

CDR3 sequence: CASSNRAISNQPQHF. DNA for the CDR3: TGTGCCAGCAGTAACAGGGCTATAAGCAATCAGCCCCAGCATTTT. The chain couples TRBV6-1 to TRBJ1-5; D may be TRBD1 (6 bases). The CDR3 has 15 amino acids. Deletions cut 5 bases from V and 1 base from J, with 12 bases between. Germline assignment: CDR1 MNHNS and CDR2 SASEGT.

This chain uses TRBV30 with TRBJ1-5; maybe TRBD1 (6 bases). The germline V gene encodes CDR1 GTSNPN and CDR2 SVGIG (reference sequence). Between the trimmed V and J ends, which lost 4 bases and 5 bases, there was a span of 15 bases. CDR3 length: 14 amino acids. Here the CDR3 DNA reads TGTGCCTGGACCCAGCGGGGGCGCGATCAGCCCCAGCATTTT. Its translation is CAWTQRGRDQPQHF.

This chain connects TRBV25-1 to TRBJ2-1; 9 positions match TRBD2. This CDR3 spans 13 amino acids. Germline V gives CDR1 MGHDK, CDR2 SYGVNS. CDR3 coding DNA: TGTGCAGGGCTAGCGGGGCCCTACAATGAGCAGTTCTTC. It yields the protein CAGLAGPYNEQFF.

This chain connects TRBV4-1 to TRBJ1-1; D is uncertain. Germline CDR1 and CDR2: MGHRA and YSYEKL. The CDR3 has 14 residues. V gave up 1 base and J gave up 1 base, with 7 bases separating them. CDR3 sequence (DNA): TGCGCCAGCAGCCAAGGACACCCGAACACTGAAGCTTTCTTT. It is translated as CASSQGHPNTEAFF.